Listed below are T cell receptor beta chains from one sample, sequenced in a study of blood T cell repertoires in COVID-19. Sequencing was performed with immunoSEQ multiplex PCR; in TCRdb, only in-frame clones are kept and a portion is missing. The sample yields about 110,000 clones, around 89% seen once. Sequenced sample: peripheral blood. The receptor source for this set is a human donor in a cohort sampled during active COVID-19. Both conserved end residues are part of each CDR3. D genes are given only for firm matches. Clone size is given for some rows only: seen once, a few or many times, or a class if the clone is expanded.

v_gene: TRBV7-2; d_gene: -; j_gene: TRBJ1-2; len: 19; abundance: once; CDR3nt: TGTGCCAGCAGCTTAGAGGCGGCAGGGTGGGGCCATGCAAACTATGGCTACACCTTC; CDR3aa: CASSLEAAGWGHANYGYTF
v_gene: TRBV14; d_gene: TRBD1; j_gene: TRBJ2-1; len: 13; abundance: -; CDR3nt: TGTGCCAGCAGCCGGCGAGGGGGCCATGAGCAGTTCTTC; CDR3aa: CASSRRGGHEQFF
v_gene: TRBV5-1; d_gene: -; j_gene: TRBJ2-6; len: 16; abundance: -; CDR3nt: TGCGCCAGCAGCTTAGACTATCCCTCTGAGGCCAACGTCCTGACTTTC; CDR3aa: CASSLDYPSEANVLTF
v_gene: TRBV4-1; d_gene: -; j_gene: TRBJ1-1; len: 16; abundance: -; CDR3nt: TGCGCCAGCAGCCAATTCTTCGGGGGGGCCGACACTGAAGCTTTCTTT; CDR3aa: CASSQFFGGADTEAFF
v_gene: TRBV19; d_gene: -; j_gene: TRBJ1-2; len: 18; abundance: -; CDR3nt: TGTGCCAGTAGTATTATCGGGTTTCGGGAAATTATTAACTATGGCTACACCTTC; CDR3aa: CASSIIGFREIINYGYTF
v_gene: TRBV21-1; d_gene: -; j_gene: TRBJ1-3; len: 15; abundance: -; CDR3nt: TGTGCCAGCAGCAAAGGCGGGGTGTCTGGAAACACCATATATTTT; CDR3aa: CASSKGGVSGNTIYF
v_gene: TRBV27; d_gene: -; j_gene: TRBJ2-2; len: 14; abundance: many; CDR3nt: TGTGCCAGCGCTCAGGGGTCAAACACCGGGGAGCTGTTTTTT; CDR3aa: CASAQGSNTGELFF
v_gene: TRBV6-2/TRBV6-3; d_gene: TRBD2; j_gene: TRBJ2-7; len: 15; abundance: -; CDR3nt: TGTGCCAGCAGTACCCGTAGCGGGAGGGTCGACGAGCAGTACTTC; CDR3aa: CASSTRSGRVDEQYF
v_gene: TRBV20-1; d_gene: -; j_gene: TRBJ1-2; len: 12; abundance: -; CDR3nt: TGCAGTGCTAGTGTACAGGGTCACGGCTACACCTTC; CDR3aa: CSASVQGHGYTF
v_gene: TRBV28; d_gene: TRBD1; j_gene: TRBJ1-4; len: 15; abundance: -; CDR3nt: TGTGCCAGCGTACCATCCGGGACAGGGTATGAAAAACTGTTTTTT; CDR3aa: CASVPSGTGYEKLFF
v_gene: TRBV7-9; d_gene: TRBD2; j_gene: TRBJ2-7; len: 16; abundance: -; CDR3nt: TGTGCCAGCAGCACCAGAGGGGGACTAGCCTCCTACGAGCAGTACTTC; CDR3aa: CASSTRGGLASYEQYF
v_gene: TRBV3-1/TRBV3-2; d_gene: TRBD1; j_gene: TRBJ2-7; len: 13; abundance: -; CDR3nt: TGTGCCAGCAGCCAAGCGGGACAGTACGAGCAGTACTTC; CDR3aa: CASSQAGQYEQYF
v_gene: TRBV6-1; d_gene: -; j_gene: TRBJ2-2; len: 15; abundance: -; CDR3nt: TGTGCCAGCAGTGACAGGGCATCTCGGACCGGGGAGCTGTTTTTT; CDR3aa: CASSDRASRTGELFF
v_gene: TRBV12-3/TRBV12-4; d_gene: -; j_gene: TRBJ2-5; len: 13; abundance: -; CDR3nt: TGTGCCAGCAGTAGCGGACCTTTGGAGACCCAGTACTTC; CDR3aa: CASSSGPLETQYF
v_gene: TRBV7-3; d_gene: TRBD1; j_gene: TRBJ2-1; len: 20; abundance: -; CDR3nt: TGTGCCAGCAGCAGGTGGGGGACAGGGGGCGTAACGGGCTCCTACAATGAGCAGTTCTTC; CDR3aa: CASSRWGTGGVTGSYNEQFF
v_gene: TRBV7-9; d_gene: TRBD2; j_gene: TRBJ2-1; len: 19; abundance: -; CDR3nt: TGTGCCAGCAGCTTACTAGAAGGGAGGGCCATCCGGATTTACAATGAGCAGTTCTTC; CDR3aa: CASSLLEGRAIRIYNEQFF
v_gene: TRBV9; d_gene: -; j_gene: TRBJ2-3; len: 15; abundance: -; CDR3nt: TGTGCCAGCAGCGCGCTAGCGCGCTTGACAGATACGCAGTATTTT; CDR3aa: CASSALARLTDTQYF
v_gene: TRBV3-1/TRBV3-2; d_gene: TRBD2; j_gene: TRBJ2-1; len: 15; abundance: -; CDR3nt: TGTGCCAGCAGGGCTAGCGGGGGCCGAGGGGATGAGCAGTTCTTC; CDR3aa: CASRASGGRGDEQFF
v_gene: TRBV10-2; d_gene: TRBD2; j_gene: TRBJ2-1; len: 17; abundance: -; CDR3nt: TGCGCCACCAGACTAGCGGGAGGCCGGATCGCGGGTTTTAAGCAGTTCTTC; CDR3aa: CATRLAGGRIAGFKQFF
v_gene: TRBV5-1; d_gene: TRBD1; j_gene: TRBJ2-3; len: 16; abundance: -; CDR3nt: TGCGCCAGCAGCTTGGACAGGGGAACACGCACAGATACGCAGTATTTT; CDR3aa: CASSLDRGTRTDTQYF
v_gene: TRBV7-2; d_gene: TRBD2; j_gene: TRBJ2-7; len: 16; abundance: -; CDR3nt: TGTGCCAGCAGCCCCATTCTCGGGGGGATTGCATACGAGCAGTACTTC; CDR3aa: CASSPILGGIAYEQYF
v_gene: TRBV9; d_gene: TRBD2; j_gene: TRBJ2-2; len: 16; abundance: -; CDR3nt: TGTGCCAGCAGCCCCCCGAGACTAGCCCACACCGGGGAGCTGTTTTTT; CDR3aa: CASSPPRLAHTGELFF
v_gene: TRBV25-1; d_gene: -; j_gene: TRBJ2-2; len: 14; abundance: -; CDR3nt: TGTGCCAGCAGTGGACTGATTAGCACCGGGGAGCTGTTTTTT; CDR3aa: CASSGLISTGELFF
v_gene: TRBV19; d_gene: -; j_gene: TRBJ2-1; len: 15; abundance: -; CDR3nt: TGTGCCAGTAGTATAGACGGGAGATCCTACAATGAGCAGTTCTTC; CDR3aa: CASSIDGRSYNEQFF
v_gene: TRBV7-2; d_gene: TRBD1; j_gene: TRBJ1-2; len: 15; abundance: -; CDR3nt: TGTGCCAGCAGCCCTTATGACAGGGTTTCCGGTGGCTACACCTTC; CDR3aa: CASSPYDRVSGGYTF
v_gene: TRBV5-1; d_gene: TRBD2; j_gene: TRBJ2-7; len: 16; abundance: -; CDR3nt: TGCGCCAGCAGCAGCCCCGGGACTACCAACTCCTACGAGCAGTACTTC; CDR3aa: CASSSPGTTNSYEQYF
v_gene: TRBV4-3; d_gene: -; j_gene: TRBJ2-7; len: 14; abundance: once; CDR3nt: TGCGCCAGCAGCATTCAAGCTGCCTCCGGCGAGCAGTACTTC; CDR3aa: CASSIQAASGEQYF
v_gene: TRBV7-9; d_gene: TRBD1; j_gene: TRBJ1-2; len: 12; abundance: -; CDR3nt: TGTGCCAGCAGCAAAGGGGGCAGGGACTACACCTTC; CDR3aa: CASSKGGRDYTF
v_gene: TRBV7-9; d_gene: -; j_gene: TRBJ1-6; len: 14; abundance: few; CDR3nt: TGTGCCAGCAGCTTAGAGCCCCAGGATTCACCCCTCCACTTT; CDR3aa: CASSLEPQDSPLHF